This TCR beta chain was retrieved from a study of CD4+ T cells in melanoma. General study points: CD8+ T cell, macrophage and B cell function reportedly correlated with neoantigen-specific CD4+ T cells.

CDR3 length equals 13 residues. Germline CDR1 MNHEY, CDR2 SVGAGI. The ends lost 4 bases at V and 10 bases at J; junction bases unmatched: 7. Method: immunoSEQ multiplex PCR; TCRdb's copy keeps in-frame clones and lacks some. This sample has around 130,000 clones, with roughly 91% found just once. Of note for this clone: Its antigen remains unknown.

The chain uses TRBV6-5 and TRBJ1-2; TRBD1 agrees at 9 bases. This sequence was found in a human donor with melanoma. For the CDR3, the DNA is TGTGCCAGCAGTTTCCGGGACAGGGCCGACTACACCTTC. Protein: CASSFRDRADYTF.